One sample yielded the 24 T cell receptor beta chains listed below, sequenced in a study of tumor-infiltrating lymphocytes in primary liver carcinoma. A constant-region primer served to make TCR beta cDNA from roughly 540 ng total RNA. Sequencing libraries for TCR beta derived from three nested multiplex PCR rounds that used slightly modified ARM-PCR. TRBV1-TRBV30 forward primers paired with a C-beta reverse primer drove the first two PCR rounds, about 11 cycles each. One entry per CDR3 protein, called by TCRdb with MiXCR from the multiplex PCR reads. The table includes approximately 53,000 distinct CDR3 sequences, approximately 80% detected once. From 20-30 mg of unsorted bulk tissue, DNA and RNA were co-extracted together. Sequenced material: liver tumor tissue from sampling region 5. Subset: tumor region T5, tumor centre. Receptors were obtained from a middle-aged man with primary liver carcinoma and hepatitis B virus infection.

This clonotype has ten or more counts. It may be a read error: a sequence one base away is much more abundant. Since no conserved phenylalanine or tryptophan closes the CDR3, a read error is the likely cause. V and J are TRBV11-2 and TRBJ2-1; D tentatively fits TRBD1 or TRBD2 (5 bases each). Germline values: CDR1 SGHAT, CDR2 FQNNGV. The length of the CDR3 is 14 residues. V gave up 9 bases and J gave up 2 bases, with 14 bases separating them. CDR3 DNA: TGTGCCAGTAGAGAGGGGAGCCCCTACAATGAGCAGTTCCTC. As protein: CASREGSPYNEQFL.

On this clonotype: A read error may produce the germline difference seen at one junction end. J is TRBJ2-7 and V is TRBV6-1, with TRBD2 identical over 12 bases. Germline-derived CDR1 and CDR2 are MNHNS and SASEGT. The CDR3 spans 15 residues. The CDR3 nucleotides are TGTGCCAGCGGTGCTTTGACTAGCGGGAGTTACGAGCAATACTTC. It encodes CASGALTSGSYEQYF.

Details on this clonotype: The germline gene is not matched at one end of the junction; a read error may be the cause. This chain connects TRBV7-9 to TRBJ2-1; D gene unclear. CDR3 length equals 14 residues. The germline V gene has CDR1 SEHNR and CDR2 FQNEAQ (reference sequence). The CDR3 spells CARSLGGLDNEQFF. DNA for the CDR3: TGTGCCAGGAGCTTAGGTGGGCTGGACAATGAGCAGTTCTTC.

About this clonotype itself: One end of the junction varies from germline; a read error may be responsible. The V call is TRBV7-2, the J call TRBJ2-1; TRBD2 matches 7 bases. Per the germline V gene, CDR1 is SGHTA and CDR2 is FQGNSA. CDR3 length: 17 residues. The CDR3 region is CASSRREGSGGYNEHSF. CDR3 bases: TGTGCCAGCAGCCGGAGGGAGGGGAGCGGAGGCTACAATGAGCACTCCTTC.

The count of this clonotype is one. The junction departs from germline at one end; a sequencing error may be responsible. J is TRBJ1-4 and V is TRBV9; D not resolved. This CDR3 region has 14 residues. Germline V gene lookup returns CDR1 SGDLS and CDR2 YYNGEE. The CDR3 DNA reads as TGTGCCATCAGCACACAAGGCGCTAATGAAAAACTGTTTTTT. This encodes CAISTQGANEKLFF.

The rearrangement uses TRBV11-2 and TRBJ2-2, with D perhaps TRBD1 or TRBD2 (5 bases each). Germline V gene sequence: CDR1 SGHAT, CDR2 FQNNGV. V was clipped by 1 base and J by 15 bases, with 21 bases between them. CDR3 length: 15 residues. The CDR3 here is CASSLARGRTGMLFF. For the CDR3, the DNA is TGTGCCAGCAGCTTAGCCCGGGGACGGACCGGGATGTTGTTTTTT.

This clonotype occurred many times. The V and J genes are TRBV5-1 and TRBJ2-1; 10 bases match TRBD2. This CDR3 region has 16 residues. V gave up 1 base and J gave up 6 bases; unmatched junction bases: 7. In germline, CDR1 is SGHRS, CDR2 YFSETQ. This chain's CDR3 is CASSLTLAGGGNEQFF. The CDR3 coding sequence is TGCGCCAGCAGCTTGACTTTAGCGGGAGGCGGCAATGAGCAGTTCTTC.

V and J are TRBV4-2 and TRBJ2-2; the D gene is possibly TRBD2 (5 bases). CDR3 length: 14 residues. Trimming shortened V by 0 bases and J by 15 bases, and 17 bases separated the two germline ends. Per germline, CDR1 LGHNA and CDR2 YNFKEQ. The CDR3 nucleotides are TGTGCCAGCAGCCAAGATCAGGTGGGAGTGGAAATGTTTTTT. Protein: CASSQDQVGVEMFF.

On this clonotype itself: Sequence at one end of the junction differs from germline and may be a read error. The rearrangement joins TRBV4-1 to TRBJ1-5; D gene unclear. This CDR3 has 15 residues. Germline loops: CDR1 MGHRA, CDR2 YSYEKL. CDR3 protein: CAGSQGQNSNQSQHF. DNA for the CDR3: TGCGCCGGCAGCCAAGGGCAGAATAGCAATCAGTCCCAGCATTTT.

This clonotype has more than one count but fewer than ten. Since a much larger clone is just one base distant, this may be a read error. The chain recombines TRBV5-1 with TRBJ2-7; possibly TRBD2 for D (6 bases). Trimming left V 4 bases short and J 2 bases short, with 13 bases between. CDR1 and CDR2 (germline): SGHRS, YFSETQ. This CDR3 has 14 amino acids. The CDR3 here is CASSRGGVTYEQYF. The CDR3 DNA reads as TGCGCCAGCAGCCGCGGAGGGGTTACCTACGAGCAGTACTTC.

The rearrangement joins TRBV10-3 to TRBJ1-1, with a possible D match to TRBD1 (5 bases). CDR1 is ENHRY, CDR2 SYGVKD, per germline. This CDR3 has 12 amino acids. Here the CDR3 reads CTSRDWKTEAFF. DNA for the CDR3: TGTACCAGCCGGGACTGGAAGACTGAAGCTTTCTTT.

In this sample, this clonotype turned up many times. This sequence joins TRBV29-1 and TRBJ2-1; D is unresolved. Germline CDR1 reads SQVTM; CDR2 reads ANQGSEA. The CDR3 totals 13 residues. Trimming shortened V by 0 bases and J by 5 bases, and 8 bases separated the two germline ends. The CDR3 protein is CSVEDPYNNEQFF. In nucleotides, the CDR3 is TGCAGCGTTGAAGACCCCTATAACAATGAGCAGTTCTTC.

This clonotype was detected a few times. The V call is TRBV18, the J call TRBJ2-7; no definite D call. Per germline, CDR1 KGHSH and CDR2 LQKENI. The CDR3 runs 15 residues. V lost 0 bases and J lost 7, with 16 bases in between. Here the CDR3 DNA reads TGTGCCAGCTCACCACCTAGCAGGAAAGGTAGGGAGCAGTACTTC. Its translation: CASSPPSRKGREQYF.

As to this clonotype: The junction does not match germline at one end; this may be a read error. The gene calls are TRBV11-1 and TRBJ2-2, with D perhaps matching TRBD1 (6 bases). CDR1 SGHAT and CDR2 FQDESV come from the germline V gene (reference sequence). This CDR3 contains 13 residues. The CDR3 protein is CVSSFWDIGELFF. DNA for the CDR3: TGTGTCAGCAGCTTTTGGGACATCGGGGAGTTGTTTTTT.

This chain joins TRBV4-1 and TRBJ1-1; TRBD1 matches 10 bases. The CDR3 length is 15 residues. Germline V CDR1 and CDR2: MGHRA, YSYEKL. V shed 4 bases and J 6 bases; nucleotides not matched to a gene: 8. This chain's CDR3 is CASSPMTGGYSEAFF. CDR3 bases: TGCGCCAGCAGCCCGATGACAGGGGGCTACTCTGAAGCTTTCTTT.

Points on this clonotype: One junction end does not reproduce the germline sequence, and a read error may be involved. J is TRBJ2-5 and V is TRBV12-3 or TRBV12-4; either TRBD1 or TRBD2 may supply D (5 bases each). The CDR3 spans 13 residues. The CDR3 region is CANSRNGTETQYF. CDR3 DNA sequence: TGTGCCAACAGTCGAAACGGGACAGAGACCCAGTACTTC.

The chain is built from TRBV2 and TRBJ2-5; D might be TRBD2 (6 bases). The CDR3 has 14 residues. CDR1 is SNHLY, CDR2 FYNNEI, per germline. Trimming cost V 3 bases and J 2 bases, with 10 bases left between them. CDR3 DNA: TGTGCCAGCAGTGACCCCCGGGAGCAAGAGACCCAGTACTTC. Translated: CASSDPREQETQYF.

Points on this clonotype: Germline is not matched at one junction end, which may reflect a read error. The chain combines TRBV11-2 with TRBJ2-7; 9 positions match TRBD1. CDR3 length: 15 residues. Per the germline V gene, CDR1 is SGHAT and CDR2 is FQNNGV. CDR3 coding DNA: TGTGCCAGTAGCTTACGATGGACAGGGGAAGACGAGCATTATTTC. It is translated as CASSLRWTGEDEHYF. The entire variable domain, with the rest obtained from reference TRBV11-2 and TRBJ2-7, is as follows: EAGVAQSPRYKIIEKRQSVAFWCNPISGHATLYWYQQILGQGPKLLIQFQNNGVVDDSQLPKDRFSAERLKGVDSTLKIQPAKLEDSAVYLCASSLRWTGEDEHYFGPGTRLTVT.

In regard to this clonotype: This CDR3 is missing its conserved last phenylalanine or tryptophan, likely due to a read error. The rearrangement links TRBV5-1 to TRBJ2-1; the D gene is possibly TRBD2 (6 bases). The CDR3 sequence is 14 residues long. The germline V gene encodes CDR1 SGHRS and CDR2 YFSETQ. V lost 4 bases, J lost 2 bases, and 10 bases lay in between. CDR3 loop: CASSARTTYNEQFL. CDR3 DNA sequence: TGCGCCAGCAGCGCCAGGACTACCTACAATGAGCAGTTCCTC.

A remark on this clonotype: Germline is not matched at one junction end, which may reflect a read error. The chain employs TRBV7-9 and TRBJ2-3; D may be TRBD2 (6 bases). The CDR3 sequence is 15 residues long. CDR1 is SEHNR and CDR2 is FQNEAQ in the germline V gene (reference sequence). CDR3 in amino acids: CASSPLASGDDTQYF. CDR3 nucleotide sequence: TGTGCTAGCAGCCCACTGGCATCGGGAGATGATACGCAGTATTTT.

A note on this clonotype: No conserved phenylalanine or tryptophan is present at the end of the CDR3, so a read error is the likely explanation. The V call is TRBV11-2, the J call TRBJ2-1, with unresolved D. CDR3 length: 15 residues. CDR1 and CDR2 from the germline V gene are SGHAT and FQNNGV. CDR3 DNA sequence: TGTGTCAGCAGCCTTAGCTGGCCACTCGACAATGAGCAGTTCTGC. This gives the protein CVSSLSWPLDNEQFC.

With regard to this clonotype: The germline gene is not matched at one end of the junction; a read error may be the cause. This chain connects TRBV6-2 or TRBV6-3 to TRBJ2-7; the D gene could be TRBD1 or TRBD2 (5 bases each). CDR3 length: 14 residues. Per germline, CDR1 MNHEY and CDR2 SVGEGT. The chain's CDR3 is CASSLRGRAHEEYF. The CDR3 DNA sequence: TGTGCCAGCAGTCTCCGGGGCAGGGCCCACGAGGAGTACTTC.

The gene calls are TRBV30 and TRBJ2-3; D perhaps matches TRBD2 (6 bases). CDR1 is GTSNPN and CDR2 is SVGIG in the germline V gene (reference sequence). This CDR3 has 14 amino acids. The CDR3 DNA sequence: TGTGTCTCCGGCTTCACGGGAGGCACAGATACGCAGTATTTT. Amino acid sequence: CVSGFTGGTDTQYF.

This clonotype was detected only a few times. The CDR3 ends on some other residue instead of the conserved phenylalanine or tryptophan, so this is likely a read error. No DNA is shown, since the ends of the CDR3 on it are uncertain; the CDR3 is the one TCRdb lists. The chain joins TRBV6-2 or TRBV6-3 to TRBJ2-2; the table calls TRBD1, which could not be checked here. The CDR3 is made up of 15 amino acids, end residues included. Germline assignment: CDR1 MNHEY and CDR2 SVGEGT. CDR3 amino acids: CASRLTGTNTGELFL.